One sample yielded the 30 T cell receptor beta chains listed below, sequenced in a study of CD8 T cells in ankylosing spondylitis. TCRdb re-called the 5' RACE reads through MiXCR, storing one row per CDR3 protein. The sample has under 250,000 distinct CDR3 sequences, roughly 32% seen once; the top ten hold roughly 4.2%. The sample taken for sequencing was blood, either unsorted or a sorted T cell fraction (not recorded which). The receptors here all came from a male donor with ankylosing spondylitis or in good health (not recorded which).

This clonotype was detected once. The V gene is TRBV27, the J gene TRBJ1-5, with 12 bases identical to TRBD1. This CDR3 has 15 residues. With 8 bases clipped from V and 4 bases from J, the junction kept 6 bases outside the gene matches. Per germline, CDR1 MNHEY and CDR2 SMNVEV (reference sequence). Written as DNA, the CDR3 is TGTGCCAGCCGAGGGACAGGGGGCCCTAATCAGCCCCAGCATTTT. Its translation is CASRGTGGPNQPQHF.

This chain uses TRBV20-1 with TRBJ2-2, with D hard to call. V was shortened by 1 base and J by 8 bases, with 8 bases between the two germline ends. Germline-derived CDR1 and CDR2 are DFQATT and SNEGSKA (reference sequence). This CDR3 is built from 12 residues. The CDR3 is CSARVLGGELFF. CDR3 sequence (DNA): TGCAGTGCTAGAGTCCTAGGGGGGGAGCTGTTTTTT.

This clonotype showed up just a few times. The rearrangement joins TRBV20-1 to TRBJ1-2; the D gene is possibly TRBD1 (6 bases). CDR3 length: 12 residues. Germline CDR1 and CDR2: DFQATT and SNEGSKA (reference sequence). V was pared by 6 bases and J by 4 bases, with 12 bases between. The CDR3 is CSAPVGAYGYTF. CDR3 nucleotides: TGCAGTGCCCCCGTGGGGGCCTATGGCTACACCTTC.

V gene TRBV7-8 combines with J gene TRBJ2-5; unclear D gene. The CDR3 consists of 14 residues. Germline V lookup: CDR1 SGHVS, CDR2 FQNEAQ. V lost 2 bases to trimming and J lost 2 bases, with 9 bases between them. The CDR3 bases are TGTGCCAGCAGCTTAACAGAAACTCAAGAGACCCAGTACTTC. It is translated as CASSLTETQETQYF.

The chain couples TRBV12-3 or TRBV12-4 to TRBJ1-1, with D perhaps TRBD1 (5 bases). The V gene lost 5 bases and the J gene lost 4 bases, with 11 bases spanning the gap. CDR3 length equals 13 residues. CDR3 amino acids: CASSGTLGTEAFF. CDR3 DNA sequence: TGTGCCAGCAGTGGGACCCTGGGCACTGAAGCTTTCTTT.

The chain combines TRBV29-1 with TRBJ1-1; D ambiguous. Looked up from germline, CDR1 is SQVTM and CDR2 is ANQGSEA. V lost 7 bases and J 4 bases, leaving 10 bases between the germline ends. This CDR3 contains 11 residues. The CDR3 is CSALRGTEAFF. CDR3 nucleotide sequence: TGCAGCGCCCTTCGGGGCACTGAAGCTTTCTTT. The complete variable domain, with remaining parts taken from reference TRBV29-1 and TRBJ1-1, reads SAVISQKPSRDICQRGTSLTIQCQVDSQVTMMFWYRQQPGQSLTLIATANQGSEATYESGFVIDKFPISRPNLTFSTLTVSNMSPEDSSIYLCSALRGTEAFFGQGTRLTVV.

The gene calls are TRBV4-1 and TRBJ2-2, with D perhaps TRBD1 or TRBD2 (5 bases each). Trimming removed 3 bases at V and 5 bases at J, with 16 bases between. CDR3 length: 16 amino acids. Germline V gene lookup returns CDR1 MGHRA and CDR2 YSYEKL. As DNA, the CDR3 is TGCGCCAGCAGCCAGTCCGGGACCCGGACGACCGGGGAGCTGTTTTTT. This encodes CASSQSGTRTTGELFF.

This rearrangement joins TRBV5-6 to TRBJ2-5; no firm D call. This CDR3 region has 14 residues. Between the trimmed V and J ends, which lost 5 bases and 4 bases, there was a span of 15 bases. Germline CDR1 reads SGHDT; CDR2 reads YYEEEE. CDR3 residues: CASSAALAPETQYF. CDR3 in DNA: TGTGCCAGCAGTGCGGCTCTGGCCCCAGAGACCCAGTACTTC.

CDR3 loop: CASSKQNTDTQYF. The CDR3 DNA sequence: TGTGCCAGCAGCAAGCAGAACACAGATACGCAGTATTTT. V and J are TRBV6-4 and TRBJ2-3; D call uncertain. The CDR3 runs 13 residues. The germline V gene encodes CDR1 MRHNA and CDR2 SNTAGT. V was pared by 6 bases and J by 2 bases, with 9 bases between.

The chain employs TRBV3-1 and TRBJ1-1, with no clear D. CDR1 LGHDT and CDR2 YNNKEL come from the germline V gene (reference sequence). Trimming pared 3 bases from V and 4 bases from J, leaving 6 bases between. The CDR3 consists of 12 residues. The CDR3 DNA is TGTGCCAGCAGCCACCGGGTCACTGAAGCTTTCTTT. This codes for CASSHRVTEAFF.

This clonotype appeared a few times. The rearrangement uses TRBV20-1 and TRBJ1-1; 8 positions agree with TRBD1. Germline values: CDR1 DFQATT, CDR2 SNEGSKA (reference sequence). The CDR3 contains 15 residues. The V gene end was trimmed by 4 bases and the J gene end by 1 base; junction bases not matched to a gene: 8. CDR3 bases: TGCAGTGCTACGAAGGGACAGGCCGAGAACACTGAAGCTTTCTTT. Translation gives CSATKGQAENTEAFF.

V gene TRBV2 combines with J gene TRBJ1-5; D is undetermined. CDR3 size: 12 residues. V dropped 3 bases and J dropped 4 bases, with 4 bases sitting between them. In germline, CDR1 is SNHLY, CDR2 FYNNEI. CDR3 DNA sequence: TGTGCCAGCAGTGAGCGGAATCAGCCCCAGCATTTT. Its protein is CASSERNQPQHF.

The genes are TRBV29-1 and TRBJ2-7; TRBD2 matches at 11 bases. Germline loops: CDR1 SQVTM, CDR2 ANQGSEA. The CDR3 loop spans 14 amino acids. Trimming cost V 7 bases and J 2 bases; bases outside gene matches: 7. The CDR3 region is CSAVETSGAYEQYF. In DNA form, the CDR3 reads TGCAGCGCCGTAGAGACTAGCGGGGCCTACGAGCAGTACTTC.

This clonotype was counted at least ten times. V gene TRBV7-2 combines with J gene TRBJ2-1; 10 bases are a match to TRBD2. Trimming took 2 bases from V and 4 from J; bases not matched to a gene: 5. This CDR3 spans 16 amino acids. Germline V gene lookup returns CDR1 SGHTA and CDR2 FQGNSA. The CDR3 coding sequence is TGTGCCAGCAGCTTATACAGCGGGGGGGGTTACAATGAGCAGTTCTTC. Amino acids: CASSLYSGGGYNEQFF.

The V and J genes are TRBV12-3 or TRBV12-4 and TRBJ2-1; perhaps TRBD2 as D (7 bases). V shed 1 base and J shed 3 bases, with 22 bases lying between them. The CDR3 is made up of 19 amino acids. DNA of the CDR3: TGTGCCAGCAGTTTAGAGGGGGGCGGGGGTTACCCTATCTACAATGAGCAGTTCTTC. Its translation is CASSLEGGGGYPIYNEQFF.

In its sample, this clonotype was seen a few times. The rearrangement links TRBV9 to TRBJ2-3; D is unresolved. Germline V lookup: CDR1 SGDLS, CDR2 YYNGEE. The CDR3 is 13 residues long. V was cut by 0 bases and J by 6 bases, with 8 bases left in between. The CDR3 sequence is CASSVDPRDTQYF. The CDR3 region has the DNA TGTGCCAGCAGCGTAGACCCGAGGGATACGCAGTATTTT.

A few counts support this clonotype. V and J are TRBV20-1 and TRBJ1-5; 8 bases are shared with TRBD1. Germline V lookup: CDR1 DFQATT, CDR2 SNEGSKA (reference sequence). V dropped 3 bases and J dropped 4; count of bases not matched to a gene: 8. The length of the CDR3 is 15 residues. The CDR3 region has the DNA TGCAGTGCTAGTCAGACAGGGGTCAATAATCAGCCCCAGCATTTT. Encoded protein: CSASQTGVNNQPQHF.

This rearrangement joins TRBV10-1 to TRBJ1-2, with D hard to call. CDR3 length equals 14 residues. The ends were cut back, 4 bases at V and 2 bases at J, with 11 bases in the middle. The V gene's germline CDR1 is WNHNN and CDR2 SYGVQD (reference sequence). CDR3 amino acids: CASSVGNTNYGYTF. The DNA of the CDR3 is TGCGCCAGCAGTGTGGGGAACACCAACTATGGCTACACCTTC.

In this sample, this clonotype turned up a few times. This chain links TRBV10-3 with TRBJ2-3; D possibly corresponds to TRBD2 (6 bases). CDR3 length: 13 residues. Germline V gene data show CDR1 as ENHRY and CDR2 as SYGVKD. V dropped 2 bases and J dropped 4 bases, with 7 bases sitting between them. CDR3 in amino acids: CAISERDSDTQYF. The CDR3 DNA reads TGTGCCATCAGTGAGCGGGACTCAGATACGCAGTATTTT.

This clonotype was seen only a few times. The CDR3 here is CASSFTGGNQPQHF. DNA of the CDR3: TGTGCCAGCAGTTTCACCGGAGGCAATCAGCCCCAGCATTTT. The chain has TRBV6-5 and TRBJ1-5; no clear D gene. The V end lost 4 bases, the J end lost 2 bases, and 9 bases lay between the germline ends. Germline CDR1 reads MNHEY; CDR2 reads SVGAGI. This CDR3 region has 14 residues.

V and J are TRBV20-1 and TRBJ2-1, with TRBD2 matching over 8 bases. The germline gives CDR1 DFQATT, CDR2 SNEGSKA (reference sequence). The junction had 6 bases not matched to a gene; V was cut back by 3 bases and J by 8 bases. The CDR3 covers 13 residues. CDR3 coding DNA: TGCAGTGCTAGGCGGGGGGCGGTCGATGAGCAGTTCTTC. It translates to CSARRGAVDEQFF.

The chain couples TRBV20-1 to TRBJ2-1, with 8 bases matching TRBD2. V was pared by 0 bases and J by 7 bases, with 11 bases of the junction left unmatched. In germline, CDR1 is DFQATT, CDR2 SNEGSKA (reference sequence). This CDR3 comprises 16 residues. In DNA form, the CDR3 reads TGCAGTGCTAGAGATGGGGTTGCGGGGGGTATAAATGAGCAGTTCTTC. This codes for CSARDGVAGGINEQFF.

This clonotype was counted a single time. The chain couples TRBV12-3 or TRBV12-4 to TRBJ2-2, with a tentative D call TRBD1 (6 bases). Between the trimmed V and J ends, which lost 8 bases and 6 bases, there was a span of 13 bases. This CDR3 region has 13 residues. This chain's CDR3 is CASWPGAPGELFF. CDR3 DNA: TGTGCCAGCTGGCCAGGGGCTCCCGGGGAGCTGTTTTTT.

The chain is built from TRBV6-1 and TRBJ2-7; 9 bases fit TRBD1. The CDR3 loop spans 15 amino acids. Germline V gene lookup returns CDR1 MNHNS and CDR2 SASEGT. V was clipped by 5 bases and J by 2 bases; unmatched bases: 7. CDR3 in DNA: TGTGCCAGCAGTCGCCCCGGGACAGGGACCTACGAGCAGTACTTC. Protein sequence: CASSRPGTGTYEQYF.

For the CDR3, the DNA is TGCGCCAGCAGTCAGGCGGGCAGGAGCTACGAGCAGTACTTC. This translates into CASSQAGRSYEQYF. This chain joins TRBV5-1 and TRBJ2-7; possible D gene TRBD2, 5 bases. V lost 5 bases and J lost 3, with 15 bases in between. CDR1 and CDR2 from the germline V gene are SGHRS and YFSETQ. CDR3 size: 14 residues. Filled out from reference TRBV5-1 and TRBJ2-7, the complete variable domain reads KAGVTQTPRYLIKTRGQQVTLSCSPISGHRSVSWYQQTPGQGLQFLFEYFSETQRNKGNFPGRFSGRQFSNSRSEMNVSTLELGDSALYLCASSQAGRSYEQYFGPGTRLTVT.

This clonotype came up a few times. V and J are TRBV10-3 and TRBJ2-7, with TRBD1 matching 11 bases. J lost 4 bases, V lost 7 bases, and 3 bases had no gene match. Germline values: CDR1 ENHRY, CDR2 SYGVKD. CDR3 length: 13 amino acids. CDR3 coding DNA: TGTGCCATCAACCGGGACAGGGGGTACGAGCAGTACTTC. Protein product: CAINRDRGYEQYF.

This chain links TRBV7-9 with TRBJ1-5; the D is unclear. The germline V and J ends were trimmed by 4 bases and 7 bases, with 8 bases remaining between them. This CDR3 region has 12 residues. Germline CDR1 SEHNR, CDR2 FQNEAQ (reference sequence). The CDR3 loop is CASSSGTQPQHF. CDR3 nucleotides: TGTGCCAGCAGCTCCGGAACACAGCCCCAGCATTTT.

The chain combines TRBV12-3 or TRBV12-4 with TRBJ2-7, with TRBD1 matching 8 bases. The CDR3 spans 15 residues. V was pared by 1 base and J by 0 bases, with 2 bases of the junction left unmatched. The chain's CDR3 is CASSLEDRDSYEQYF. CDR3 DNA sequence: TGTGCCAGCAGTTTAGAGGACAGGGACTCCTACGAGCAGTACTTC.

The V call is TRBV18, the J call TRBJ2-5, with TRBD1 matching over 7 bases. Germline values: CDR1 KGHSH, CDR2 LQKENI. The V and J ends lost 2 bases and 1 base, in that order; junction bases with no gene match: 4. The CDR3 covers 15 residues. The CDR3 reads CASSPAPGGQETQYF. Written as DNA, the CDR3 is TGTGCCAGCTCACCAGCGCCAGGGGGCCAAGAGACCCAGTACTTC.

V usage is TRBV3-1 and J usage is TRBJ1-4; a possible D gene is TRBD1 (5 bases). Germline loops: CDR1 LGHDT, CDR2 YNNKEL (reference sequence). The V end lost 0 bases, the J end lost 8 bases, and 22 bases lay between the germline ends. The CDR3 loop spans 18 amino acids. CDR3 loop: CASSQDGTPARTGEKLFF. The CDR3 DNA reads as TGTGCCAGCAGCCAAGATGGGACCCCAGCCAGGACGGGGGAAAAACTGTTTTTT.